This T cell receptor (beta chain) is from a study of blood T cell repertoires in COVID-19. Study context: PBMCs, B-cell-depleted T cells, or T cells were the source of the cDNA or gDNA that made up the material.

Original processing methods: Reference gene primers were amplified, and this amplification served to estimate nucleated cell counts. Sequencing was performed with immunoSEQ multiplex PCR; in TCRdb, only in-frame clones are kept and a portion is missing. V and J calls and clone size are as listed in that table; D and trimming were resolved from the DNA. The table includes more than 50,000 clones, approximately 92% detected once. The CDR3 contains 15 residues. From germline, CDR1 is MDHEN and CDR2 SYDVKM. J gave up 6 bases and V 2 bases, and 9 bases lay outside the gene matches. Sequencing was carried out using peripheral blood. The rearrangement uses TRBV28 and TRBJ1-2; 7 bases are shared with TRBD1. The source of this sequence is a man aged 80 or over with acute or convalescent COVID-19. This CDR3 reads CASSLPGGQNHGYTF. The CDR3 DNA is TGTGCCAGCAGTTTACCAGGGGGGCAGAACCATGGCTACACCTTC.